These T cell receptor beta chains were read from a single sample in a study of blood T cell repertoires in COVID-19. Method: immunoSEQ multiplex PCR; TCRdb's copy keeps in-frame clones and lacks some. The sample lists a few hundred thousand clones; 75% to 90% were seen once. Material: peripheral blood. These receptors were taken from a woman aged 18-29 years with acute or convalescent COVID-19. Both conserved end residues are part of each CDR3. A D gene is named only where the DNA matches it firmly. Rows give clone size only sometimes, using once, few, many, or a class for an expanded clone.

TRBJ1-1 | - | TRBD1 | TRBV6-5 | TGTGCCAGCAGCCTAGGACAGGGGGCGGGAACTGAAGCTTTCTTT | CASSLGQGAGTEAFF
TRBJ2-7 | - | TRBD2 | TRBV2 | TGTGCCAGCATGGGGACTAGCGGTTACTACGAGCAGTACTTC | CASMGTSGYYEQYF
TRBJ2-7 | - | TRBD2 | TRBV2 | TGTGCCAGCAGTGATCGACTAGCGGTATACTACGAGCAGTACTTC | CASSDRLAVYYEQYF
TRBJ2-1 | - | TRBD2 | TRBV6-5 | TGTGCCTCTATAGGCGGGAGAAGCAATGAGCAGTTCTTC | CASIGGRSNEQFF
TRBJ1-1 | - | - | TRBV19 | TGTGCCAGTAGTATAGGAACAGCTCCCCCCACTGAAGCTTTCTTT | CASSIGTAPPTEAFF
TRBJ1-2 | - | - | TRBV19 | TGTGCCAGTAGTATCTCTTTTGACTATGGCTACACCTTC | CASSISFDYGYTF
TRBJ1-1 | - | - | TRBV19 | TGTGCCAGTAGTATAGACCGGGACATCCGTTCTCATGAAGCTTTCTTT | CASSIDRDIRSHEAFF
TRBJ2-2 | - | - | TRBV6-5 | TGTGCCAGCAGCCCACGGGGGGCTGACACCGGGGAGCTGTTTTTT | CASSPRGADTGELFF
TRBJ1-4 | - | - | TRBV2 | TGTGCCAGCCGTACAGCTGTCGGTACTAATGAAAAACTGTTTTTT | CASRTAVGTNEKLFF
TRBJ2-2 | - | TRBD1 | TRBV29-1 | TGCAGCGTTGAAAGGACAGGGGAGAACACCGGGGAGCTGTTTTTT | CSVERTGENTGELFF
TRBJ2-7 | once | TRBD1 | TRBV27 | TGTGCCAGCAGTCTAGCCCCGGGACAGGTCCTTTACGAGCAGTACTTC | CASSLAPGQVLYEQYF
TRBJ1-3 | once | - | TRBV10-3 | TGTGCCATCAGTGATGGGGGGACTGGAAACACCATATATTTT | CAISDGGTGNTIYF
TRBJ1-2 | - | TRBD1 | TRBV7-3 | TGTGCCAGCAGCTTAATGCCGACAGGGGGCCATGGCTACACCTTC | CASSLMPTGGHGYTF
TRBJ2-5 | - | - | TRBV6-5 | TGTGCCAGCAGTTACTCGGGGGGAGAGACCCAGTACTTC | CASSYSGGETQYF
TRBJ1-5 | - | - | TRBV27 | TGTGCCAGCAGTCCATATCAGGGTAGCAATCAGCCCCAGCATTTT | CASSPYQGSNQPQHF
TRBJ2-7 | - | - | TRBV4-1 | TGCGCCAGCAGCCAAGCCGATAGCTCCTACGAGCAGTACTTC | CASSQADSSYEQYF
TRBJ2-7 | - | TRBD1 | TRBV5-6 | TGTGCCAGCAGCCCTGCTACAGGGGGCTACGAGCAGTACTTC | CASSPATGGYEQYF
TRBJ1-3 | - | - | TRBV23-1 | TGCGCCAGCAGTCAATCCGGAGAGGAGACCGTCTCTGGAAACACCATATATTTT | CASSQSGEETVSGNTIYF
TRBJ1-6 | once | TRBD1 | TRBV28 | TGTGCCAGCAGTCCCCCGCTCGCCGACAGGGAGCACTCACCCCTCCACTTT | CASSPPLADREHSPLHF
TRBJ2-1 | - | TRBD1 | TRBV7-2 | TGTGCCAGCAGCTTAGTACTAGGGGGCCGAAATGAGCAGTTCTTC | CASSLVLGGRNEQFF
TRBJ2-1 | - | - | TRBV15 | TGTGCCACCAGCCTCACCTGGCAGTATTACAATGAGCAGTTCTTC | CATSLTWQYYNEQFF
TRBJ1-1 | - | - | TRBV3-1/TRBV3-2 | TGTGCCAGCAGCCACGGGTTCACTGAAGCTTTCTTT | CASSHGFTEAFF
TRBJ2-7 | - | - | TRBV6-5 | TGTGCCAGCAGTTCCCCCTTGGTTTCAGGTTACCACGAGCAGTACTTC | CASSSPLVSGYHEQYF
TRBJ2-5 | - | TRBD1 | TRBV7-9 | TGTGCCAGCAGCTTAGCGCCGGGACAGGGCGGTGAGACCCAGTACTTC | CASSLAPGQGGETQYF
TRBJ1-2 | - | TRBD1 | TRBV28 | TGTGCCAGCAGTTTTGAGGACAGGGGGCGCTCTGGCTACACCTTC | CASSFEDRGRSGYTF
TRBJ1-2 | - | - | TRBV18 | TGTGCCAGCTCACCTGACAGCCTGTACTATGGCTACACCTTC | CASSPDSLYYGYTF
TRBJ1-2 | once | - | TRBV19 | TGTGCCAGTAGTATAGGGGCAGGTACGGACTATGGCTACACCTTC | CASSIGAGTDYGYTF
TRBJ2-2 | - | - | TRBV6-5 | TGTGCCAGCAGTGACTCGGAGACCGGGGAGCTGTTTTTT | CASSDSETGELFF
TRBJ2-7 | - | - | TRBV5-5 | TGTGCCAGCAGCCGGGAGGGACAGGGACGGTACGAGCAGTACTTC | CASSREGQGRYEQYF
TRBJ1-2 | few | - | TRBV6-1 | TGTGCCAGCAGTGAACGGAGGGTAGACTATGGCTACACCTTC | CASSERRVDYGYTF
TRBJ1-6 | - | TRBD1 | TRBV7-8 | TGTGCCAGCAGATCCGGGACAGAATCACCCCTCCACTTT | CASRSGTESPLHF
TRBJ2-2 | - | TRBD2 | TRBV9 | TGTGCCAGCAGCGTCAGCGGGAGGGCTGACACCGGGGAGCTGTTTTTT | CASSVSGRADTGELFF
TRBJ2-3 | - | - | TRBV2 | TGTGCCAGCCGGACAGACTACACAGATACGCAGTATTTT | CASRTDYTDTQYF
TRBJ2-3 | once | TRBD2 | TRBV7-9 | TGTGCCAGCAGCTTAGAGTCGGGCGGGGGGTTCACAGATACGCAGTATTTT | CASSLESGGGFTDTQYF
TRBJ2-7 | once | - | TRBV6-6 | TGTGCCAGCAGTCGACAAACAGGGCCCTACGAGCAGTACTTC | CASSRQTGPYEQYF
TRBJ1-5 | - | - | TRBV27 | TGTGCCAGCGGCCCCCATCCATCAGGGCCAGGACAGCCCCAGCATTTT | CASGPHPSGPGQPQHF
TRBJ2-1 | - | - | TRBV27 | TGTGCCAGCAGTCCTTATCAACGGGAGTGGATGGATGAGCAGTTCTTC | CASSPYQREWMDEQFF
TRBJ2-1 | - | - | TRBV7-2 | TGTGCCAGCACCCCCCAGACCCAGCGCGGTGAGCAGTTCTTC | CASTPQTQRGEQFF
TRBJ2-1 | - | - | TRBV6-4 | TGTGCCAGCAGTGACGGGGGGGCCAGCAATGAGCAGTTCTTC | CASSDGGASNEQFF
TRBJ1-5 | - | - | TRBV10-2 | TGCGCCAGCGCGGGGGGCAGCAATCAGCCCCAGCATTTT | CASAGGSNQPQHF
TRBJ2-5 | - | - | TRBV2 | TGTGCCAGCACCCCTGCGGTTTATGGTCAAGAGACCCAGTACTTC | CASTPAVYGQETQYF
TRBJ1-5 | - | TRBD1 | TRBV28 | TGTGCCAGCAACCAGGACAGGAGCTATAGCAATCAGCCCCAGCATTTT | CASNQDRSYSNQPQHF